One sample yielded the 21 T cell receptor beta chains listed below, sequenced in a study of CD8+CD57+ T cells in acquired aplastic anemia (dated 2018 in TCRdb). Sequencing was performed on an Illumina HiSeq 2000. TCR beta VDJ combination and CDR3 sequence profiling used genomic DNA as the template. The public reads were run again by TCRdb, first through fastp at Q25 and then through MiXCR, and only productive beta chains were kept. Every distinct CDR3 protein forms one entry, paired with its most common genes and DNA. The sample contains just over 450,000 distinct CDR3 sequences, around 33% of them found a single time. 0.8% to 0.85% of the sample is held by the ten biggest clonotypes. Patients chosen for sequencing had shown expansion of CD8+CD57+ cells by flow cytometry. The sequencing input was sorted CD4+, CD8+, or CD8+CD57+ T cells (not recorded which) from PBMCs. The receptors were gathered from a human donor with aplastic anemia.

The table lists this clonotype with a count of one. This could be a read error, since a much larger clone is one nucleotide away. The chain is built from TRBV9 and TRBJ2-1; D is possibly TRBD1 or TRBD2 (5 bases each). V was cut by 3 bases and J by 12 bases, with 10 bases left in between. Germline CDR1 reads SGDLS; CDR2 reads YYNGEE. This CDR3 contains 11 residues. The CDR3 region has the DNA TGTGCCAGCAGCGACGGGGCTACGCAGTTCTTC. Its protein product is CASSDGATQFF.

This clonotype was detected only a few times. J is TRBJ1-3 and V is TRBV5-6; no definite D call. This CDR3 has 15 residues. Germline assignment: CDR1 SGHDT and CDR2 YYEEEE. V lost 1 base to trimming and J lost 0 bases, with 8 bases between them. The CDR3, as DNA: TGTGCCAGCAGCTTGTCTGCGAGCTCTGGAAACACCATATATTTT. The encoded protein is CASSLSASSGNTIYF.

As concerns this clonotype: The conserved phenylalanine or tryptophan normally closing the CDR3 is absent here, so this likely arose from a read error. The chain links TRBV6-1 to TRBJ1-3; D gene ambiguous. Germline values: CDR1 MNHNS, CDR2 SASEGT. The germline V and J ends were trimmed by 2 bases and 4 bases, with 9 bases remaining between them. The CDR3 covers 14 residues. DNA for the CDR3: TGTGCCAGCAGTGAATGGGCCCCGGGAAACACCATATATTCT. This codes for CASSEWAPGNTIYS.

This clonotype was counted at least ten times. The chain has TRBV10-3 and TRBJ2-7, with 8 positions matching TRBD2. The CDR3 length is 12 residues. V lost 10 bases and J lost 0; bases outside the gene matches: 2. Germline assignment: CDR1 ENHRY and CDR2 SYGVKD. This CDR3 reads CATSGSSYEQYF. The CDR3 DNA is TGTGCCACCAGCGGGAGCTCCTACGAGCAGTACTTC.

About this clonotype itself: Germline and junction disagree at one end, which may indicate a read error. The chain couples TRBV10-3 to TRBJ1-1; D ambiguous. The V gene's germline CDR1 is ENHRY and CDR2 SYGVKD. The CDR3 is made up of 14 amino acids. CDR3 in DNA: TGTGCCAGCAGTGAATTTTTCCGGGGCACTGAAGCTTTCTTT. Translated: CASSEFFRGTEAFF.

This clonotype came up many times. The rearrangement links TRBV11-2 to TRBJ1-2; D might be TRBD1 (5 bases). V lost 2 bases to trimming and J lost 8 bases, with 18 bases between them. The CDR3 is 15 amino acids. CDR1 and CDR2 from the germline V gene are SGHAT and FQNNGV. In DNA form, the CDR3 reads TGTGCCAGCAGCTTAATGGGGAACGCGGGGGAAGGCTACACCTTC. Protein product: CASSLMGNAGEGYTF.

This clonotype was recorded at least ten times. The chain uses TRBV2 and TRBJ2-2; 7 bases fit TRBD2. The V and J ends lost 4 bases and 3 bases, in that order; junction bases with no gene match: 5. This CDR3 region has 15 residues. Germline CDR1 and CDR2: SNHLY and FYNNEI. The CDR3 loop reads CASSGVRGDTGELFF. The CDR3 DNA sequence: TGTGCCAGCAGTGGGGTCCGGGGGGACACCGGGGAGCTGTTTTTT.

Remarks on this clonotype: This sequence may be a read error, since a much larger clone differs from it by one base. The V and J genes are TRBV29-1 and TRBJ1-1; possibly TRBD1 for D (6 bases). Germline CDR1 reads SQVTM; CDR2 reads ANQGSEA. This CDR3 comprises 15 residues. V was shortened by 5 bases and J by 1 base, with 17 bases between the two germline ends. Here the CDR3 reads CSVRRDTTRNTEAFF. Written as DNA, the CDR3 is TGCAGCGTTCGCCGGGACACCACTAGGAACACTGAAGCTTTCTTT.

This clonotype was observed a handful of times. The chain employs TRBV20-1 and TRBJ1-5, with a possible D match to TRBD1 (5 bases). Germline lookup yields CDR1 DFQATT and CDR2 SNEGSKA (reference sequence). The length of the CDR3 is 14 residues. V lost 4 bases to trimming and J lost 9 bases, with 19 bases between them. The CDR3 reads CSATHTGGSGPQHF. In DNA form, the CDR3 reads TGCAGTGCTACCCACACGGGGGGATCCGGGCCCCAGCATTTT.

The rearrangement uses TRBV7-8 and TRBJ2-3; 7 nucleotides match TRBD2. The CDR3 has 13 amino acids. Germline assignment: CDR1 SGHVS and CDR2 FQNEAQ. V was clipped by 8 bases and J by 4 bases; unmatched bases: 6. The CDR3 sequence: CASRIGRADTQYF. Written as DNA, the CDR3 is TGTGCCAGCCGGATAGGGAGGGCAGATACGCAGTATTTT.

The gene calls are TRBV30 and TRBJ1-5, with D perhaps TRBD1 (5 bases). Trimming stripped 0 bases from V and 9 bases from J, with 15 bases between. The CDR3 consists of 14 residues. Per the germline V gene, CDR1 is GTSNPN and CDR2 is SVGIG (reference sequence). The CDR3 reads CAWSVSGREVPQHF. As DNA, the CDR3 is TGTGCCTGGAGTGTATCGGGCAGGGAAGTGCCCCAGCATTTT.

About this clonotype itself: This clone may be a read error of a much larger clone one base away. CDR3 in amino acids: CSARDAQAGNTEAFF. The CDR3 region has the DNA TGCAGTGCTAGAGATGCCCAGGCTGGTAACACTGAAGCTTTCTTT. This chain connects TRBV20-1 to TRBJ1-1; D is unclear. Germline V gene sequence: CDR1 DFQATT, CDR2 SNEGSKA (reference sequence). Trimming took off 0 bases at V and 2 bases at J, with 13 bases between the two ends. The CDR3 is made up of 15 amino acids.

The sample holds many counts of this clonotype. V is TRBV14 and J is TRBJ2-7; 7 bases match TRBD1. The V segment lost 2 bases and the J segment 1 base; nucleotides outside the gene matches: 5. The CDR3 runs 15 residues. CDR1 SGHDN and CDR2 FVKESK come from the germline V gene. Written as DNA, the CDR3 is TGTGCCAGCAGCCAATGGACAGGCGATTCCTACGAGCAGTACTTC. This encodes CASSQWTGDSYEQYF.

This clonotype was counted ten times or more. The CDR3 nucleotides are TGTGCCAGCAGGCCGGGACAGGGGTACGGGGAGCTGTTTTTT. The encoded protein is CASRPGQGYGELFF. This chain joins TRBV2 and TRBJ2-2; 10 bases map to TRBD1. The V gene's germline CDR1 is SNHLY and CDR2 FYNNEI. CDR3 length equals 14 residues. V lost 6 bases, J lost 7 bases, and 5 bases stayed unmatched.

The rearrangement links TRBV9 to TRBJ2-4; 8 bases match TRBD1. V dropped 4 bases and J dropped 9; count of bases not matched to a gene: 9. CDR1 is SGDLS, CDR2 YYNGEE, per germline. CDR3 length equals 14 residues. CDR3 sequence: CASSSQTGESIQYF. The CDR3 nucleotides read TGTGCCAGCAGCAGCCAGACAGGGGAAAGCATTCAGTACTTC.

As to this clonotype: The junction differs from germline at one of its ends, possibly a read error. The chain combines TRBV20-1 with TRBJ2-5; the D gene could be TRBD1 or TRBD2 (6 bases each). Germline lookup yields CDR1 DFQATT and CDR2 SNEGSKA (reference sequence). The CDR3 runs 15 residues. The CDR3 bases are TGCGGTGCTAGAGATCGCCGACAAGGGGGGGAGACCCAGTACTTC. It is translated as CGARDRRQGGETQYF.

This clonotype showed up many times. The V gene is TRBV20-1, the J gene TRBJ2-7; TRBD2 matches at 10 bases. The trim removed 6 bases at V and 4 bases at J, leaving 9 bases unmatched. Germline CDR1 and CDR2: DFQATT and SNEGSKA (reference sequence). The CDR3 length is 14 residues. For the CDR3, the DNA is TGCAGTGCCGTCGGACTAGCGGAATTTTACGAGCAGTACTTC. It translates to CSAVGLAEFYEQYF.

A note on this clonotype: The junction and the germline gene differ at one end; a read error may be behind it. The chain recombines TRBV10-3 with TRBJ2-7; D is undetermined. The germline V gene has CDR1 ENHRY and CDR2 SYGVKD. CDR3 size: 13 residues. CDR3 nucleotides: TGTGCCAGCAGTAGGTATCGTCTTTACGAGCAGTACTTC. Amino acids: CASSRYRLYEQYF.

This clonotype was detected a few times. The chain couples TRBV7-2 to TRBJ1-4, with no clear D. The V gene lost 5 bases and the J gene lost 0 bases, with 7 bases spanning the gap. Germline CDR1 is SGHTA and CDR2 is FQGNSA. The CDR3 has 14 amino acids. The CDR3 DNA follows: TGTGCCAGCAGCGACCCCGCAACTAATGAAAAACTGTTTTTT. Translated, it gives CASSDPATNEKLFF.

The chain links TRBV25-1 to TRBJ1-2; the D is unclear. This CDR3 contains 15 residues. The germline V gene encodes CDR1 MGHDK and CDR2 SYGVNS. V was cut by 5 bases and J by 3 bases, with 16 bases left in between. The CDR3 loop is CASSRQSGSHYGYTF. In DNA form, the CDR3 reads TGTGCCAGCAGTCGTCAGTCGGGTTCACACTATGGCTACACCTTC.

This clonotype was detected only a few times. The chain uses TRBV6-4 and TRBJ1-1; D possibly corresponds to TRBD1 (5 bases). From germline, CDR1 is MRHNA and CDR2 SNTAGT. This CDR3 is 16 amino acids long. The V and J ends lost 4 bases and 0 bases respectively, with 15 bases between them. The CDR3 region is CASSATREGLNTEAFF. CDR3 bases: TGTGCCAGCAGTGCCACTAGGGAGGGACTGAACACTGAAGCTTTCTTT.